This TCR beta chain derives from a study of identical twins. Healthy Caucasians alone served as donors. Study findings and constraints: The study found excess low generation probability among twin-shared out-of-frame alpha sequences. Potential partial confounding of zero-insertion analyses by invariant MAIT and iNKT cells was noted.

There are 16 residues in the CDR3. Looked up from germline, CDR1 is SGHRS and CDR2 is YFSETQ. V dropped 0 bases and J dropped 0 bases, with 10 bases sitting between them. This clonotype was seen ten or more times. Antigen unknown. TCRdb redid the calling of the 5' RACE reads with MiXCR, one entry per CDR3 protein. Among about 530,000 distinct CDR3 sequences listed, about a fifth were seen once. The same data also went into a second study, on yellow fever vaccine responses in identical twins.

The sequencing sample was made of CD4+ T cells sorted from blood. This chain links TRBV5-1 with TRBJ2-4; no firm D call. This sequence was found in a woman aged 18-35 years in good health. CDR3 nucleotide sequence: TGCGCCAGCAGCTTGGAGACAACCTTAGCCAAAAACATTCAGTACTTC. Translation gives CASSLETTLAKNIQYF.